This T cell receptor (beta chain) was observed in a study of immune characteristics of hereditary and idiopathic chronic pancreatitis. Regarding the complete study: Local immune cells and TCRbeta repertoires in the pancreas were profiled in this study for hereditary and idiopathic chronic pancreatitis, with control organ donor pancreases used for comparison. The gDNA-based approach was chosen because it involved minimal in vitro experimental manipulation of pancreas-infiltrating T cells. TCRbeta sequencing was performed on about five control pancreases, under 10 hereditary chronic pancreatitis pancreases and roughly 6 idiopathic chronic pancreatitis pancreases. Paper-wide results and their limitations: Vbeta-Jbeta gene family usage, including TRBV10, TRBV19, TRBV23 and TRBV5, differed between hereditary and idiopathic chronic pancreatitis. Because patient tissue could be obtained only at the time of TPIAT, differences in disease duration may have affected the immune findings. Numbers of productive TCR rearrangements correlated positively with disease severity scores among some 12 chronic pancreatitis patients. Chronic pancreatitis caused by alcohol use was not included in the study. Compared with controls, TCRbeta repertoire diversity was significantly higher and clonality was lower in both chronic pancreatitis groups.

The library relied on the immunoSEQ multiplex PCR assay. From pancreatic genomic DNA, the TCRbeta CDR3 region and adjacent sequences were amplified and sequenced. On the authors' methods: Productive clonality and productive rearrangement counts were measured along with repertoire diversity, which was expressed as a mean normalized Shannon-Wiener index. The nonparametric Mann-Whitney U test was used to compare repertoire metrics between controls and chronic pancreatitis. A clonotype counted as shared when its CDR3beta sequence had identical amino acid composition and length across subjects. In TCRdb, the immuneACCESS table is reduced to in-frame sequences with V and J assigned. These tables do not hold every clone; where another copy was compared, an unresolved V gene accounts for under half, and the others remain unexplained. V and J calls and clone size are copied from that table; D and trimming were computed from the DNA. The sample table shows about 9,100 clones, and 75% to 85% are seen once. The ten biggest clones cover approximately 15% of the sample.

Chronic pancreatitis pancreas tissue was obtained from patients undergoing total pancreatectomy with islet autotransplantation (TPIAT). None of the chronic pancreatitis patients included in the study had a known history of diabetes. For TCRbeta sequencing, genomic DNA was extracted directly from bulk pancreas tissue without sorting T cells. No particular cause of disease was identified in idiopathic chronic pancreatitis patients. Pancreas tissues from patients and organ donors were collected consecutively at two US centers. The CDR3, from cysteine to phenylalanine, totals 13 residues. CDR3 DNA only is kept here, 39 bases in frame from base 1. V loses 4 bases, J loses 2 bases, and the germline ends lie 8 bases apart. From the germline V gene, CDR1 is MNHEY and CDR2 is SVGAGI. A note on this clone: Its recognized antigen is unknown. Per-base qualities were not stored, and no clone one base away is much larger.

Specimen: pancreas tissue with idiopathic chronic pancreatitis. According to the study, the label for this sample's cell subset or site signals: chronic pancreatitis without an identified cause. The origin of this receptor is a human donor with chronic pancreatitis. The chain couples TRBV6-5 to TRBJ1-2; the D gene assignment is ambiguous. The bases read TGTGCCAGCAGTTCCACGGGGAACTATGGCTACACCTTC. Translated, this is CASSSTGNYGYTF.